The clone carrying this T cell receptor beta chain was seen many times. The data stem from a study of T cells in Graves' hyperthyroidism and ophthalmopathy. In the study overall: Peripheral blood was collected at initial diagnosis, before any treatment.

Amplification of TCR beta CDR3 regions used RNA as the template. Using the HTBI primer set, a first-round RT-PCR was run on the TCR CDR3. In TCRdb, the multiplex PCR reads were re-called with MiXCR into one record per CDR3 protein. This sample has around 690,000 distinct CDR3 sequences; more than 20% occur once, and the top ten carry around a third. CDR3 length: 14 residues. In germline, CDR1 is SGHRS, CDR2 YFSETQ. V was pared by 4 bases and J by 3 bases, with 5 bases of the junction left unmatched. This clonotype originated in a man between 25 and 39 years old with Graves' ophthalmopathy. The sample was blood. The genes are TRBV5-1 and TRBJ2-3; 7 positions match TRBD2. CDR3 nucleotides: TGCGCCAGCAGCCCCGGACTAGTTACAGATACGCAGTATTTT. It specifies CASSPGLVTDTQYF.